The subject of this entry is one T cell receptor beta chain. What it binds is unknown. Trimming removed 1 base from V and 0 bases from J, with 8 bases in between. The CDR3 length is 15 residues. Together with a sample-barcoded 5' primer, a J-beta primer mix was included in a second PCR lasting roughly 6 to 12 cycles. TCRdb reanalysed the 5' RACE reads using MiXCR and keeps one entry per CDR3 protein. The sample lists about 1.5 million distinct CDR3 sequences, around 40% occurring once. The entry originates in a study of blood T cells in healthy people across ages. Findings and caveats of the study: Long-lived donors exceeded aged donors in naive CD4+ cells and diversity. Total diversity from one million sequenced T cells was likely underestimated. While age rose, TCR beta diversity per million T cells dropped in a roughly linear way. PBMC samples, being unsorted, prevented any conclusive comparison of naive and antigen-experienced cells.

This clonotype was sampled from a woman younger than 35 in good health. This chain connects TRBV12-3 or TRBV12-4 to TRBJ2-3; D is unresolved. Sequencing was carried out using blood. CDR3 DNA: TGTGCCAGCAGTTTAGTGGGGATGAGCACAGATACGCAGTATTTT. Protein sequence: CASSLVGMSTDTQYF.